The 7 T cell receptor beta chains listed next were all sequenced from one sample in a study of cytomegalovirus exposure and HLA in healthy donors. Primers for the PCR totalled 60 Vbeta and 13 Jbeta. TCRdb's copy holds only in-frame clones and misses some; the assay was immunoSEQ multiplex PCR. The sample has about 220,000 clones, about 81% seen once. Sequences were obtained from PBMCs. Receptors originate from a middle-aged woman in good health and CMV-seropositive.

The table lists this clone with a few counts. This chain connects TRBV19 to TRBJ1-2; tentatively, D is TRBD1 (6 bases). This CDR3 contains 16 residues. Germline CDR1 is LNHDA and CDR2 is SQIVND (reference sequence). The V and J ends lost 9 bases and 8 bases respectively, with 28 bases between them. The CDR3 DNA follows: TGTGCCAGCACAAGCGGGGGCAGATCCTTAACTATGGGCTACACCTTC. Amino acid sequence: CASTSGGRSLTMGYTF.

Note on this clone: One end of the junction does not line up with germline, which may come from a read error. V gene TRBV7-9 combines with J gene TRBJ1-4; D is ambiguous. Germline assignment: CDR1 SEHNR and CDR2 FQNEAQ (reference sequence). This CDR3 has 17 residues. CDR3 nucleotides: TGTTCCAGCAGCCTCTCCCTCGCGGGAGGCAGAAATGAAAAACTGTTTTTT. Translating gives CSSSLSLAGGRNEKLFF.

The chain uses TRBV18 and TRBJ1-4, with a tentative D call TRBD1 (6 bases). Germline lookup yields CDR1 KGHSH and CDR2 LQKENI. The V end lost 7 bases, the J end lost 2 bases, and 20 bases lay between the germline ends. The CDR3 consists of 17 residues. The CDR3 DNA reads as TGTGCCAGCTTTTCCCGGGACACCGAGGGGACTAATGAAAAACTGTTTTTT. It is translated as CASFSRDTEGTNEKLFF.

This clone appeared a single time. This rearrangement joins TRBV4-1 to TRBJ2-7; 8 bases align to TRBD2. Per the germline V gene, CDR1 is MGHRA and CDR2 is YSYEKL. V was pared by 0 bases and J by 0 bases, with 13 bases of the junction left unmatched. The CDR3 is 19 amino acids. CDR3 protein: CASSQEKGRPGGSSYEQYF. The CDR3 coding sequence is TGCGCCAGCAGCCAAGAAAAGGGAAGGCCGGGGGGGAGCTCCTACGAGCAGTACTTC.

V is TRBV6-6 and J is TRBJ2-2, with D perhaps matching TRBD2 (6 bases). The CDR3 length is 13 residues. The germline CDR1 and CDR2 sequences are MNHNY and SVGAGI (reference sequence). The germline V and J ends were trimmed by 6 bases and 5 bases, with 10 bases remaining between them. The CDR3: CASRRAGTGELFF. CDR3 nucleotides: TGTGCCAGCAGACGGGCGGGGACCGGGGAGCTGTTTTTT.

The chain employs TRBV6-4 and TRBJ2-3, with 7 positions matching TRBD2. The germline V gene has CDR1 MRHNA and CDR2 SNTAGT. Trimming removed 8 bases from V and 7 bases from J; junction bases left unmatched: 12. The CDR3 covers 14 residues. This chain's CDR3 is CASSPSGVSYTQYF. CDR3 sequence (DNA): TGTGCCAGCTCCCCCAGCGGGGTCAGTTATACGCAGTATTTT.

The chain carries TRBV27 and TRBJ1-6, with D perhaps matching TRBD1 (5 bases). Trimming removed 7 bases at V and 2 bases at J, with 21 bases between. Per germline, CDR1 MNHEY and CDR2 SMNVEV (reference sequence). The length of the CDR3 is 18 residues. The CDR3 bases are TGTGCCAGCACCAAGGGGCCCCAGGGTAAGACCTATAATTCACCCCTCCACTTT. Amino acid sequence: CASTKGPQGKTYNSPLHF.